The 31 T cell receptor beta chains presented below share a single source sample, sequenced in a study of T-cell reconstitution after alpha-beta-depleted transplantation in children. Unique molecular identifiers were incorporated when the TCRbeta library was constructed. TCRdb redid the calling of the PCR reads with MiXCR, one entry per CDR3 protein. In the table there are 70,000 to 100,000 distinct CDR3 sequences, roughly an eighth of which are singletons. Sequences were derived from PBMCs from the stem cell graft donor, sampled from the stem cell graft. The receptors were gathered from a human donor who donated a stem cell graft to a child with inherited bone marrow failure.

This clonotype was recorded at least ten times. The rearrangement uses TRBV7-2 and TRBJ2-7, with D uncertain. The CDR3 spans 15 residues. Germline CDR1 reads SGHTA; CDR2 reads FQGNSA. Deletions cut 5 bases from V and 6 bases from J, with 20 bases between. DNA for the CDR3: TGTGCCAGCAGCCCCATGTTAGGTATCGCAGGCGAGCAGTACTTC. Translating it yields CASSPMLGIAGEQYF. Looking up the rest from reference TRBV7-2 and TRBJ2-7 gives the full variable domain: GAGVSQSPSNKVTEKGKDVELRCDPISGHTALYWYRQSLGQGLEFLIYFQGNSAPDKSGLPSDRFSAERTGGSVSTLTIQRTQQEDSAVYLCASSPMLGIAGEQYFGPGTRLTVT.

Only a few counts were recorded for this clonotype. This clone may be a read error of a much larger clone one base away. CDR3 nucleotides: TGTGCCAGCTGTTTGAGGCCTCGCGGGCTAGCGGGAGGAATAGATACGCAGTATTTT. It specifies CASCLRPRGLAGGIDTQYF. The gene calls are TRBV3-1 and TRBJ2-3, with 11 bases lining up with TRBD2. The CDR3 is made up of 19 amino acids. V trimming: 8 bases; J trimming: 5 bases; junction bases outside the gene matches: 21. The germline V gene encodes CDR1 LGHDT and CDR2 YNNKEL (reference sequence).

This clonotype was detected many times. CDR3 nucleotides: TGTGCCAGCAGTGAGATGGGACTAGCGGGGGATGAGCAGTTCTTC. Residues: CASSEMGLAGDEQFF. The chain has TRBV6-4 and TRBJ2-1; 14 bases agree with TRBD2. V lost 3 bases to trimming and J lost 8 bases; unmatched junction nucleotides: 3. This CDR3 comprises 15 residues. CDR1 and CDR2 from the germline V gene are MRHNA and SNTAGT.

The CDR3 loop reads CASSPFANTEAFF. DNA of the CDR3: TGTGCCAGCAGCCCTTTCGCGAACACTGAAGCTTTCTTT. The chain is built from TRBV7-2 and TRBJ1-1; D call uncertain. The germline V and J ends were trimmed by 5 bases and 1 base, with 8 bases remaining between them. Per the germline V gene, CDR1 is SGHTA and CDR2 is FQGNSA. The CDR3 is 13 amino acids.

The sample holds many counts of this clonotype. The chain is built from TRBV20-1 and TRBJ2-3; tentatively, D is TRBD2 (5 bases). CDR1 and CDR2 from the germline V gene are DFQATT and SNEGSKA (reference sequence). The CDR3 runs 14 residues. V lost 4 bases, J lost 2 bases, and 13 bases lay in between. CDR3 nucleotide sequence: TGCAGTGCTATCCTAGCCTTACTCACAGATACGCAGTATTTT. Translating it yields CSAILALLTDTQYF.

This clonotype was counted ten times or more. CDR3 in DNA: TGCAGTGCTAGAGATAGAACTAGCGGAGGGACCGGGGAGCTGTTTTTT. Amino acid sequence: CSARDRTSGGTGELFF. The rearrangement joins TRBV20-1 to TRBJ2-2; 8 bases fit TRBD2. The CDR3 extends over 16 amino acids. J gave up 5 bases and V 0 bases, and 8 bases lay outside the gene matches. Germline CDR1 reads DFQATT; CDR2 reads SNEGSKA (reference sequence).

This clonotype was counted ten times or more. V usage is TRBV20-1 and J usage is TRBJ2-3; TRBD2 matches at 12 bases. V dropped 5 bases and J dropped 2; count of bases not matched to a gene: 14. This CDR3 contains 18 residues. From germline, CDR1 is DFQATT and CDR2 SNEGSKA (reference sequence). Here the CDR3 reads CSAVDPSGGAELTDTQYF. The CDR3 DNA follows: TGCAGTGCTGTCGACCCTAGCGGGGGGGCTGAACTCACAGATACGCAGTATTTT.

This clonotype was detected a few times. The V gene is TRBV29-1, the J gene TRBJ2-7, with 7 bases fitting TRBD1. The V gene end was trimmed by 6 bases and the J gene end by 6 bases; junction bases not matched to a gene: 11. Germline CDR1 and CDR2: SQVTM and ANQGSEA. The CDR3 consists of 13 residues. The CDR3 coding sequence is TGCAGCGTCTTGACAGGGTTGGAGCCCGAGCAGTACTTC. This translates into CSVLTGLEPEQYF.

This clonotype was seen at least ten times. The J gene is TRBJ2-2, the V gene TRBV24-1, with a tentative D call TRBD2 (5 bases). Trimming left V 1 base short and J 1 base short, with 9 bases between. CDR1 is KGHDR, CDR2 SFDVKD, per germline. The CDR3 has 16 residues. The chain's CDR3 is CATSDLSGQNTGELFF. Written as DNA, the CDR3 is TGTGCCACCAGTGATTTAAGCGGTCAGAACACCGGGGAGCTGTTTTTT.

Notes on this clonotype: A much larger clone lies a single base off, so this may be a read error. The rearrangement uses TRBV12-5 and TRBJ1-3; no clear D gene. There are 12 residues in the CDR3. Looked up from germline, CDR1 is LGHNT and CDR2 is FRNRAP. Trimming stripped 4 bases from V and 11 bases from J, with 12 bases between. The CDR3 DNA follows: TGTGCTAGTGGTTCATACAGCGACGCCATATATTTT. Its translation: CASGSYSDAIYF.

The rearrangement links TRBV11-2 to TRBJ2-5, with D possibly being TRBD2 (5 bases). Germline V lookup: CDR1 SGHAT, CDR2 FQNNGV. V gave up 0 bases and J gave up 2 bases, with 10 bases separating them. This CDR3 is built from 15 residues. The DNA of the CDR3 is TGTGCCAGCAGCTTAGATCTAGCATCGCAAGAGACCCAGTACTTC. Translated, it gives CASSLDLASQETQYF.

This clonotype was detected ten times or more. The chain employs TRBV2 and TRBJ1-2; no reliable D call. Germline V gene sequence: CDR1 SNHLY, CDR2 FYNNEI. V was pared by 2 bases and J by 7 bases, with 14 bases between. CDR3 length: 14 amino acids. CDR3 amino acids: CASSESGELSGYTF. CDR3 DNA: TGTGCCAGCAGTGAATCCGGGGAACTAAGTGGCTACACCTTC.

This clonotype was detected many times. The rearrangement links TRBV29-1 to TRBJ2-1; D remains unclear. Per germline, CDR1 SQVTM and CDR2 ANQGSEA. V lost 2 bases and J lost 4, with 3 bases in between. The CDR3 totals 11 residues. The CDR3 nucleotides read TGCAGCGTTGAACTGTACAATGAGCAGTTCTTC. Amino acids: CSVELYNEQFF.

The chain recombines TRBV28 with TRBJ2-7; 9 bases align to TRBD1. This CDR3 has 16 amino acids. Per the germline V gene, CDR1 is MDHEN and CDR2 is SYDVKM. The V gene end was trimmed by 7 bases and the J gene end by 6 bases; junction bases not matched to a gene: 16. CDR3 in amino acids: CASKGETGTGPSEQYF. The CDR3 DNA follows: TGTGCCAGCAAGGGGGAAACCGGGACAGGGCCCTCCGAGCAGTACTTC.

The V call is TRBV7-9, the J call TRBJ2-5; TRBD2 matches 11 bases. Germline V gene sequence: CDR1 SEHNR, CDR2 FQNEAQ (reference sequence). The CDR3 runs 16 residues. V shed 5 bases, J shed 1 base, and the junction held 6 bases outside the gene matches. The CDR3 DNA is TGTGCCAGCAGCCCCGGACTAGCGGGCACCCAAGAGACCCAGTACTTC. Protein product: CASSPGLAGTQETQYF.

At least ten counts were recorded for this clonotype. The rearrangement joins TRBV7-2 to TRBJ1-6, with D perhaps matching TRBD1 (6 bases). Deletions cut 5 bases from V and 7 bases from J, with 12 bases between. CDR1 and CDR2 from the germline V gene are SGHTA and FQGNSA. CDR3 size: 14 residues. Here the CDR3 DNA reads TGTGCCAGCAGCATAAGACAGGCGAATTCACCCCTCCACTTT. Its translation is CASSIRQANSPLHF. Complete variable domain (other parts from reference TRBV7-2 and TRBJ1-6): GAGVSQSPSNKVTEKGKDVELRCDPISGHTALYWYRQSLGQGLEFLIYFQGNSAPDKSGLPSDRFSAERTGGSVSTLTIQRTQQEDSAVYLCASSIRQANSPLHFGNGTRLTVT.

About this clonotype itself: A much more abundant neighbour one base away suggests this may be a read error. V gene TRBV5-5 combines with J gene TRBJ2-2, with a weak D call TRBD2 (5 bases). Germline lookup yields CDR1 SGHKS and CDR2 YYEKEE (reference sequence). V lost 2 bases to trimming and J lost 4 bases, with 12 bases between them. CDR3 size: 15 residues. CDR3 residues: CASSFLVRATGELFF. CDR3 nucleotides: TGTGCCAGCAGCTTTCTAGTGCGGGCCACCGGGGAGCTGTTTTTT.

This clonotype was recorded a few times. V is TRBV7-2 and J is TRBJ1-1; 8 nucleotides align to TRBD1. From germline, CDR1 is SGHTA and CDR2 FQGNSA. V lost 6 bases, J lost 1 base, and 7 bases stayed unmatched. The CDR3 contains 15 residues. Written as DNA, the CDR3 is TGTGCCAGCAGACCGCCTGGGACAGGGAACACTGAAGCTTTCTTT. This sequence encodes CASRPPGTGNTEAFF.

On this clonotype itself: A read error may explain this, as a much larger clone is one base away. The CDR3 nucleotides read TGTGCCAGCAGCTTACACAGCACAGATACGCAGTATTTT. Protein product: CASSLHSTDTQYF. The gene calls are TRBV7-9 and TRBJ2-3, with unresolved D. Trimming took 2 bases from V and 0 from J, leaving 3 bases between them. The CDR3 totals 13 residues. Germline CDR1 is SEHNR and CDR2 is FQNEAQ (reference sequence).

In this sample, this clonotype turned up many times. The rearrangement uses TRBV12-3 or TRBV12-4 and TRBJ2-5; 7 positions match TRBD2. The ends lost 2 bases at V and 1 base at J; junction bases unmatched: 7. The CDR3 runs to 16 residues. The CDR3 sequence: CASSLLGRGAQETQYF. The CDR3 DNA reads TGTGCCAGCAGTTTACTAGGGAGGGGTGCCCAAGAGACCCAGTACTTC.

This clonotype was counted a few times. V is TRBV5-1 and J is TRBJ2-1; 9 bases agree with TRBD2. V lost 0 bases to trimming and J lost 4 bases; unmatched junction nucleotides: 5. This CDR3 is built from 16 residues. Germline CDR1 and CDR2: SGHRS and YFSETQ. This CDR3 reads CASSLGLAGPYNEQFF. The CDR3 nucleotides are TGCGCCAGCAGCTTGGGTCTAGCGGGACCATACAATGAGCAGTTCTTC.

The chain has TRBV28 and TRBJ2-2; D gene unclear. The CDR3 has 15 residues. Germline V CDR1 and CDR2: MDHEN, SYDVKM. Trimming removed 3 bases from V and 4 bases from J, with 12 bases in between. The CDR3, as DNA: TGTGCCAGCAGTTTGGCGCCACGAAGCACCGGGGAGCTGTTTTTT. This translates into CASSLAPRSTGELFF.

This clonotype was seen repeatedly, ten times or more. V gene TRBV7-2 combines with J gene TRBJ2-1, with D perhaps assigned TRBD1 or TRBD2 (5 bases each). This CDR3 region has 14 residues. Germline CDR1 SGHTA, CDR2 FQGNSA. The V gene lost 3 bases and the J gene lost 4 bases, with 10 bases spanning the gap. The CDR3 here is CASSLGTGYNEQFF. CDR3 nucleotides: TGTGCCAGCAGCTTGGGGACGGGGTACAATGAGCAGTTCTTC.

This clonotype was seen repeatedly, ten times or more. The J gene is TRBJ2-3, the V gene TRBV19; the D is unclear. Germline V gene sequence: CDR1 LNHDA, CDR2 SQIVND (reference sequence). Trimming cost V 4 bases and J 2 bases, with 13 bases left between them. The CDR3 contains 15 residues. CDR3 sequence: CASSSRPSPTDTQYF. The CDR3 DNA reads TGTGCCAGTAGTAGTAGACCGTCCCCCACAGATACGCAGTATTTT.

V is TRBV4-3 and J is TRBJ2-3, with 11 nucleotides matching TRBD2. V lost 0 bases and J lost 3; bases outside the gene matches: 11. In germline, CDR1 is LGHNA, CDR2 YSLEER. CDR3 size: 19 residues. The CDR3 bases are TGCGCCAGCAGCCAAGAATCGGAGGTAGCGGGAGGGGGTACAGATACGCAGTATTTT. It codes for CASSQESEVAGGGTDTQYF.

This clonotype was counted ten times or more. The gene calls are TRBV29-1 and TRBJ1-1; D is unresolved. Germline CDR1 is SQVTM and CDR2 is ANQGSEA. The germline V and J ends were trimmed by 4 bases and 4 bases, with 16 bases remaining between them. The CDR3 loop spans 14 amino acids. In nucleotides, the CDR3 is TGCAGCGTTGCGGGGAGGGCAGAAGGCACTGAAGCTTTCTTT. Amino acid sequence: CSVAGRAEGTEAFF.

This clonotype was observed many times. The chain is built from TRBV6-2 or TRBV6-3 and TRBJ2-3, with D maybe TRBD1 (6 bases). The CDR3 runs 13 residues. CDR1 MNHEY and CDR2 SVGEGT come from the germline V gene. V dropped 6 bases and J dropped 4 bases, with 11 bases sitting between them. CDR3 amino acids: CASRPQGPDTQYF. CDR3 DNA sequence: TGTGCCAGCAGACCACAGGGACCAGATACGCAGTATTTT.

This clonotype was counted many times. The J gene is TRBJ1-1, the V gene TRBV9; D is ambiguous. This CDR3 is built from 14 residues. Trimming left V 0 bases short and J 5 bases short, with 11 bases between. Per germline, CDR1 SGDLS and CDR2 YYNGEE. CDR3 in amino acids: CASSVGPGETEAFF. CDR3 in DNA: TGTGCCAGCAGCGTAGGCCCGGGTGAGACTGAAGCTTTCTTT.

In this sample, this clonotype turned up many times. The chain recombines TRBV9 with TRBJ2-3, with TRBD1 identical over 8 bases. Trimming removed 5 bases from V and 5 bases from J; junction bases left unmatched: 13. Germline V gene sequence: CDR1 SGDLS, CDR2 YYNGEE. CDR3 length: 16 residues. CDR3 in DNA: TGTGCCAGCAGTAGAGGGGCAGGGGGCGCGAGAGATACGCAGTATTTT. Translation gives CASSRGAGGARDTQYF.

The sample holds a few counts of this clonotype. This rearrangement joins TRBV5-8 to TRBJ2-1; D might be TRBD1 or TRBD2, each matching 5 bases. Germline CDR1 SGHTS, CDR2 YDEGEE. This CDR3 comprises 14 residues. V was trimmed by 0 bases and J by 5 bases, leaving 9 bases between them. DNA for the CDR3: TGTGCCAGCAGCTTGGGGGACCCTAACAATGAGCAGTTCTTC. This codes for CASSLGDPNNEQFF.

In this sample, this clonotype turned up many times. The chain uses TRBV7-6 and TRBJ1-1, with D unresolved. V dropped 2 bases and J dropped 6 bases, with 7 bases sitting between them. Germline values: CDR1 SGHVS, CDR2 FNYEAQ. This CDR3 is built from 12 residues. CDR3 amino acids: CASSLPGAEAFF. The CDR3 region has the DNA TGTGCCAGCAGCTTACCTGGGGCTGAAGCTTTCTTT. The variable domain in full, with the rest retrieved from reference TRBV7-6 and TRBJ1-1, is GAGVSQSPRYKVTKRGQDVALRCDPISGHVSLYWYRQALGQGPEFLTYFNYEAQQDKSGLPNDRFSAERPEGSISTLTIQRTEQRDSAMYRCASSLPGAEAFFGQGTRLTVV.